The clone carrying this TCR beta chain was detected ten times or more. Time point of the sample: before trial treatment. This CDR3 is 16 amino acids long. Losses at the gene ends were 6 bases for V and 2 bases for J; bases not matched to a gene: 13. CDR1 MNHEY and CDR2 SVGAGI come from the germline V gene. Covering alpha and beta chains, TRAV- and TRBV-specific primers were used for the first-strand cDNA. The authors amplified TCRs for about 20 PCR cycles with a constant-region primer and a V-primer adapter. The mRNA that was isolated underwent amplification by in vitro transcription. TCRdb passed the reads through MiXCR, listing each CDR3 protein once. The table shows 70,000 to 95,000 distinct CDR3 sequences, with 15% to 20% occurring only once. This entry belongs to a study of low-dose radiotherapy and immunotherapy resistance in tumors.

Sequencing was performed on PBMCs, taken before treatment. The chain joins TRBV6-5 to TRBJ2-7; 7 positions match TRBD1. The clonotype comes from a male donor with prostate cancer. The CDR3 sequence: CASRISIRDRAYEQYF. CDR3 sequence (DNA): TGTGCCAGCAGGATATCCATTCGGGACAGAGCCTACGAGCAGTACTTC.